The 26 T cell receptor beta chains presented below share a single source sample, sequenced in a study of control samples from healthy donors and cancer patients. Sequenced by immunoSEQ multiplex PCR; TCRdb stores in-frame clones only, minus some. Among 95,000 to 130,000 clones listed, 93% were seen once. The sequenced material came from blood. Source of these receptors: a man aged 30 to 45 in good health.

The gene calls are TRBV7-2 and TRBJ1-1; possible D gene TRBD1, 5 bases. The length of the CDR3 is 13 residues. Germline CDR1 SGHTA, CDR2 FQGNSA. V lost 1 base, J lost 7 bases, and 10 bases lay in between. The CDR3 region is CASSLGRGGEAFF. CDR3 coding DNA: TGTGCCAGCAGCTTAGGTCGGGGCGGTGAAGCTTTCTTT.

The gene calls are TRBV5-1 and TRBJ2-2; 8 bases line up with TRBD1. The CDR3 runs 14 residues. V shed 5 bases, J shed 8 bases, and the junction held 8 bases outside the gene matches. CDR1 and CDR2 from the germline V gene are SGHRS and YFSETQ. The CDR3 region has the DNA TGCGCCAGCAGTCAAGGACAGGGAGTGGGGGAGCTGTTTTTT. Translated: CASSQGQGVGELFF.

The rearrangement links TRBV2 to TRBJ1-2; TRBD1 aligns across 7 bases. The CDR3 contains 13 residues. Germline-derived CDR1 and CDR2 are SNHLY and FYNNEI. V lost 4 bases and J lost 8; bases outside the gene matches: 7. The DNA of the CDR3 is TGTGCCAGCAGTGTCGACAGGGACGGAGGCTACACCTTC. This codes for CASSVDRDGGYTF.

The J gene is TRBJ1-2, the V gene TRBV14; unclear D gene. Per germline, CDR1 SGHDN and CDR2 FVKESK. The length of the CDR3 is 12 residues. V lost 5 bases, J lost 5 bases, and 9 bases lay in between. CDR3 in amino acids: CASSWGPYGYTF. The CDR3 DNA sequence: TGTGCCAGCAGCTGGGGTCCATATGGCTACACCTTC. Combining the CDR3 with reference TRBV14 and TRBJ1-2 gives the whole variable domain EAGVTQFPSHSVIEKGQTVTLRCDPISGHDNLYWYRRVMGKEIKFLLHFVKESKQDESGMPNNRFLAERTGGTYSTLKVQPAELEDSGVYFCASSWGPYGYTFGSGTRLTVV.

CDR3 in amino acids: CASSEAAGRLRPQHF. CDR3 nucleotide sequence: TGTGCCAGCAGTGAAGCGGCCGGACGGCTGCGGCCCCAGCATTTT. The chain uses TRBV2 and TRBJ1-5; no reliable D call. V gave up 0 bases and J gave up 9 bases, with 15 bases separating them. Germline lookup yields CDR1 SNHLY and CDR2 FYNNEI. The CDR3 has 15 residues.

The V and J genes are TRBV5-1 and TRBJ2-7; no clear D. V shed 0 bases and J shed 3 bases, with 10 bases lying between them. Germline loops: CDR1 SGHRS, CDR2 YFSETQ. The CDR3 covers 14 residues. The CDR3: CASSLAGAVYEQYF. The CDR3 coding sequence is TGCGCCAGCAGCTTGGCTGGCGCAGTCTACGAGCAGTACTTC.

The V call is TRBV20-1, the J call TRBJ1-1; D not resolved. Germline CDR1 DFQATT, CDR2 SNEGSKA (reference sequence). The CDR3 is made up of 11 amino acids. V lost 2 bases to trimming and J lost 5 bases, with 6 bases between them. DNA for the CDR3: TGCAGTGCTAGATGGCTAACTGAAGCTTTCTTT. Protein product: CSARWLTEAFF.

V is TRBV9 and J is TRBJ2-7; 10 bases are a match to TRBD2. The CDR3 runs to 14 residues. Trimming cost V 4 bases and J 0 bases; bases outside gene matches: 1. Germline CDR1 reads SGDLS; CDR2 reads YYNGEE. The CDR3 region is CASSPSGGSYEQYF. CDR3 nucleotides: TGTGCCAGCAGCCCTAGCGGGGGCTCCTACGAGCAGTACTTC.

The V call is TRBV6-5, the J call TRBJ2-7, with D possibly matching TRBD2 (6 bases). Germline V gives CDR1 MNHEY, CDR2 SVGAGI. Trimming stripped 6 bases from V and 0 bases from J, with 18 bases between. The CDR3 has 16 residues. The CDR3 bases are TGTGCCAGCAGGTACAAAGGCGGGACGGCCTCCTACGAGCAGTACTTC. Its translation is CASRYKGGTASYEQYF.

J is TRBJ1-1 and V is TRBV5-1; D ambiguous. This CDR3 has 11 residues. Trimming cost V 7 bases and J 4 bases, with 8 bases left between them. Germline loops: CDR1 SGHRS, CDR2 YFSETQ. The CDR3 DNA sequence: TGCGCCAGCTTGGGTGGCACTGAAGCTTTCTTT. Translating gives CASLGGTEAFF.

The CDR3 nucleotides are TGTGCCAGCAGCTCCCTGACGGGAACTGGAAACACCATATATTTT. As protein: CASSSLTGTGNTIYF. The chain combines TRBV5-6 with TRBJ1-3; D gene ambiguous. Germline lookup yields CDR1 SGHDT and CDR2 YYEEEE. The length of the CDR3 is 15 residues. V lost 3 bases and J 2 bases, leaving 12 bases between the germline ends.

V gene TRBV19 combines with J gene TRBJ2-4, with D possibly matching TRBD2 (6 bases). Looked up from germline, CDR1 is LNHDA and CDR2 is SQIVND (reference sequence). The V end was cut by 7 bases, the J end by 2 bases, with 15 bases between. The CDR3 extends over 15 amino acids. The chain's CDR3 is CASTTSGVSKNIQYF. The CDR3 DNA is TGTGCCAGTACCACATCGGGAGTATCCAAAAACATTCAGTACTTC.

The J gene is TRBJ2-2, the V gene TRBV24-1; 7 nucleotides match TRBD1. V shed 6 bases, J shed 6 bases, and the junction held 9 bases outside the gene matches. The V gene's germline CDR1 is KGHDR and CDR2 SFDVKD. This CDR3 comprises 15 residues. The CDR3 DNA reads TGTGCCACCAGTAAGGGACAGAACCTAGCCGGGGAGCTGTTTTTT. Amino acid sequence: CATSKGQNLAGELFF.

A single count supports this clone. The chain has TRBV6-5 and TRBJ1-5; D not resolved. CDR3 length equals 13 residues. Germline-derived CDR1 and CDR2 are MNHEY and SVGAGI. V was trimmed by 6 bases and J by 5 bases, leaving 11 bases between them. CDR3 in DNA: TGTGCCAGCAGGCCTTCGGCCTATCAGCCCCAGCATTTT. Protein: CASRPSAYQPQHF.

The rearrangement uses TRBV5-4 and TRBJ2-3, with D possibly matching TRBD2 (5 bases). This CDR3 contains 16 residues. V gave up 4 bases and J gave up 5 bases, with 20 bases separating them. CDR1 is SGHNT and CDR2 is YYREEE in the germline V gene (reference sequence). CDR3 in DNA: TGTGCCAGCAGCCGAGGGCCTGCCTCGCTACAAGATACGCAGTATTTT. It encodes CASSRGPASLQDTQYF.

The chain couples TRBV15 to TRBJ2-3, with D tentatively TRBD1 or TRBD2 (5 bases each). CDR3 size: 15 residues. Trimming pared 0 bases from V and 6 bases from J, leaving 13 bases between. Germline CDR1 and CDR2: LNHNV and YYDKDF (reference sequence). For the CDR3, the DNA is TGTGCCACCAGCAGAGACCGGGACGGCATGGATACGCAGTATTTT. It is translated as CATSRDRDGMDTQYF.

The V call is TRBV6-5, the J call TRBJ1-2; 8 bases agree with TRBD1. The CDR3 runs 14 residues. Germline V gene lookup returns CDR1 MNHEY and CDR2 SVGAGI. V shed 4 bases, J shed 3 bases, and the junction held 4 bases outside the gene matches. The CDR3 sequence: CASSSTGAYYGYTF. The CDR3 nucleotides are TGTGCCAGCAGTTCGACAGGGGCGTACTATGGCTACACCTTC.

The V call is TRBV30, the J call TRBJ1-3; TRBD1 might be the D (6 bases). Germline-derived CDR1 and CDR2 are GTSNPN and SVGIG (reference sequence). V shed 5 bases and J shed 1 base, with 12 bases lying between them. This CDR3 has 14 residues. As DNA, the CDR3 is TGTGCCTGGCAAGGGGGGACTTCTGGAAACACCATATATTTT. Protein product: CAWQGGTSGNTIYF.

CDR3 nucleotide sequence: TGCGCCAGCAGCTTGGAGGGACTAGCGGGTTTGGGAGAGACCCAGTACTTC. Encoded protein: CASSLEGLAGLGETQYF. The V gene is TRBV5-1, the J gene TRBJ2-5, with TRBD2 matching 12 bases. Germline CDR1 reads SGHRS; CDR2 reads YFSETQ. The CDR3 length is 17 residues. V was clipped by 0 bases and J by 4 bases; unmatched bases: 7.

This sequence joins TRBV27 and TRBJ1-5; possibly TRBD1 for D (5 bases). The V and J ends lost 6 bases and 3 bases respectively, with 21 bases between them. The CDR3 length is 17 residues. The germline V gene has CDR1 MNHEY and CDR2 SMNVEV (reference sequence). The CDR3 is CASSTSQTLGHNQPQHF. DNA of the CDR3: TGTGCCAGCAGCACCTCTCAGACGCTGGGGCACAATCAGCCCCAGCATTTT.

The chain joins TRBV7-9 to TRBJ1-4, with D unclear. This CDR3 is built from 15 residues. The V and J ends lost 1 base and 0 bases respectively, with 6 bases between them. Germline V gene lookup returns CDR1 SEHNR and CDR2 FQNEAQ (reference sequence). The chain's CDR3 is CASSLGPATNEKLFF. The DNA for the CDR3 is TGTGCCAGCAGCTTAGGACCCGCAACTAATGAAAAACTGTTTTTT.

The chain has TRBV5-4 and TRBJ2-3; D is undetermined. The CDR3 length is 16 residues. V lost 4 bases, J lost 0 bases, and 15 bases lay in between. Germline CDR1 reads SGHNT; CDR2 reads YYREEE (reference sequence). The CDR3 protein is CASSDVPPPSTDTQYF. The CDR3 DNA reads TGTGCCAGCAGCGATGTTCCCCCCCCTAGCACAGATACGCAGTATTTT.

This chain joins TRBV6-5 and TRBJ1-4, with 8 bases matching TRBD1. Germline values: CDR1 MNHEY, CDR2 SVGAGI. The CDR3 loop spans 15 amino acids. Trimming removed 7 bases from V and 8 bases from J; junction bases left unmatched: 12. The CDR3 protein is CASKLWQGAQEKLFF. The CDR3 DNA follows: TGTGCCAGCAAGCTTTGGCAGGGGGCGCAGGAAAAACTGTTTTTT.

The V call is TRBV5-1, the J call TRBJ2-5; tentatively, D is TRBD2 (5 bases). Germline V gives CDR1 SGHRS, CDR2 YFSETQ. V was clipped by 4 bases and J by 2 bases, with 15 bases between them. CDR3 length: 15 residues. CDR3 residues: CASSLTPGEQETQYF. CDR3 bases: TGCGCCAGCAGCCTGACGCCCGGGGAGCAAGAGACCCAGTACTTC.

The chain links TRBV28 to TRBJ1-4, with 7 bases identical to TRBD1. The CDR3 totals 14 residues. From germline, CDR1 is MDHEN and CDR2 SYDVKM. The V segment lost 6 bases and the J segment 4 bases; nucleotides outside the gene matches: 5. CDR3 residues: CASRAAGGNEKLFF. CDR3 coding DNA: TGTGCCAGCAGAGCCGCAGGGGGTAATGAAAAACTGTTTTTT. The full variable domain, in which reference TRBV28 and TRBJ1-4 provide the parts outside the CDR3, is DVKVTQSSRYLVKRTGEKVFLECVQDMDHENMFWYRQDPGLGLRLIYFSYDVKMKEKGDIPEGYSVSREKKERFSLILESASTNQTSMYLCASRAAGGNEKLFFGSGTQLSVL.

The chain employs TRBV7-2 and TRBJ2-4; no clear D. V lost 1 base, J lost 1 base, and 8 bases lay in between. Per the germline V gene, CDR1 is SGHTA and CDR2 is FQGNSA. The CDR3 covers 15 residues. CDR3 nucleotides: TGTGCCAGCAGCTTAGTCGGGTTGGCCAAAAACATTCAGTACTTC. It yields the protein CASSLVGLAKNIQYF.